This T cell receptor (beta chain) originates from a study of response to subunit inactivated influenza vaccine. One entry per CDR3 protein results from TCRdb running MiXCR on the RT-PCR reads. The profile covers hundreds of thousands of distinct CDR3 sequences, with around a fifth appearing a single time and 10% taken by the ten largest. This CDR3 contains 19 residues. CDR1 LGHNA and CDR2 YNFKEQ come from the germline V gene. Trimming stripped 0 bases from V and 0 bases from J, with 20 bases between. The chain couples TRBV4-2 to TRBJ1-2, with no clear D. The sample was PBMCs from blood, taken approximately 20 months after vaccination. This receptor was taken from a man aged 50 to 75 who received an inactivated influenza vaccine. The CDR3 nucleotides are TGTGCCAGCAGCCAAGATTTCGAAAGACACCTTCCTACTAACTATGGCTACACCTTC. Translation: CASSQDFERHLPTNYGYTF.